This T cell receptor (beta chain) was obtained from a study of cytomegalovirus exposure and HLA in healthy donors. This CDR3 contains 13 residues. Per germline, CDR1 SGHTA and CDR2 FQGTGA. Trimming cost V 5 bases and J 9 bases, with 14 bases left between them. The PCR employed 60 Vbeta primers together with 13 Jbeta primers. Method: immunoSEQ multiplex PCR; TCRdb's copy keeps in-frame clones and lacks some. There are 100,000 to 150,000 clones in the sample; 70% to 80% occur only once, and about 1.5% lies in the top ten. This sequence joins TRBV7-3 and TRBJ2-1; D might be TRBD2 (5 bases). The sequence was collected from a female donor in good health and CMV-seronegative. The sample taken for sequencing was PBMCs. The CDR3: CASSLLSSTEQFF. CDR3 nucleotide sequence: TGTGCCAGCAGCCTACTTTCTAGCACTGAGCAGTTCTTC.